This T cell receptor (beta chain) was documented in a study of T cell repertoires in cytomegalovirus infection. Study information: An indication of both CMV infection and matching HLA type came from public TCR beta signatures.

The table lists this clonotype with many counts. The target antigen is unknown. The V and J ends lost 7 bases and 4 bases, in that order; junction bases with no gene match: 13. This CDR3 has 17 amino acids. Germline CDR1 is SGHTA and CDR2 is FQGNSA. TCRdb recomputed calls from the reads with MiXCR, one row per CDR3 protein. The table has around 450,000 distinct CDR3 sequences, 30% to 40% seen once. The study's findings and limits: Summed frequency of public TCR beta families distinguished CMV carriers with the relevant HLA. In two of eight donors, the top clonotype was HLA-C-restricted CMV-specific.

This TCR came from a human donor in good health (CMV status not recorded). Some clones in this sample may be carry-over from other donors' samples. The sample consisted of PBMCs. V and J are TRBV7-2 and TRBJ1-5; 10 bases map to TRBD1. In nucleotides, the CDR3 is TGTGCCAGCAACTACCGGGACAGGGGTGAAATGAATCAGCCCCAGCATTTT. Translation gives CASNYRDRGEMNQPQHF. The full variable domain, its missing parts supplied by reference TRBV7-2 and TRBJ1-5, is GAGVSQSPSNKVTEKGKDVELRCDPISGHTALYWYRQSLGQGLEFLIYFQGNSAPDKSGLPSDRFSAERTGGSVSTLTIQRTQQEDSAVYLCASNYRDRGEMNQPQHFGDGTRLSIL.